Described below is a single TCR beta chain sequence and its context. The target antigen is unknown. The data originate from a study of post-analysis software for immune sequencing data. Tagging with unique molecular identifiers was a feature of the TCR beta cDNA libraries. Via MiXCR, TCRdb re-called the PCR reads, giving one row per CDR3 protein. The sample records under 200,000 distinct CDR3 sequences, over 25% being singletons. This CDR3 has 15 amino acids. The V gene's germline CDR1 is SQVTM and CDR2 ANQGSEA. The V gene lost 3 bases and the J gene lost 5 bases, with 19 bases spanning the gap. Broader study findings: There were five or six TRBV segments more frequent in patients than controls, and TRBV5-6, TRBV5-1 and TRBV20-1 were among them. Versus controls, multiple sclerosis patients showed significantly lower diversity (normalized Chao1).

The origin of this receptor is a girl aged 2 to 17 with multiple sclerosis. J is TRBJ1-2 and V is TRBV29-1, with a tentative D call TRBD1 (5 bases). Specimen: blood. In nucleotides, the CDR3 is TGCAGCGTTGAGAGGGGCGGGCGGGGAGATTATGGCTACACCTTC. It encodes CSVERGGRGDYGYTF. Full variable domain (remainder filled in from reference TRBV29-1 and TRBJ1-2): SAVISQKPSRDICQRGTSLTIQCQVDSQVTMMFWYRQQPGQSLTLIATANQGSEATYESGFVIDKFPISRPNLTFSTLTVSNMSPEDSSIYLCSVERGGRGDYGYTFGSGTRLTVV.